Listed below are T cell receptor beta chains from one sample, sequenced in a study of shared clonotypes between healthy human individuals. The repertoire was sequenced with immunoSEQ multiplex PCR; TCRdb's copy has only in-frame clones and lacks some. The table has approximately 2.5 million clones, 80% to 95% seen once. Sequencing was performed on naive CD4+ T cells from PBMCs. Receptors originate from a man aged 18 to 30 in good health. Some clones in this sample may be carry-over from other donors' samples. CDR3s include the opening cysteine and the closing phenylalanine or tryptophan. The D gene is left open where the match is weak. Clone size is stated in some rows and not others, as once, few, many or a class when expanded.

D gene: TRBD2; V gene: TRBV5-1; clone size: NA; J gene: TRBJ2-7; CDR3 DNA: TGCGCCAGCAGCCCCGTCGTCCGGAGCGGGAGTGGTTACGAGCAGTACTTC; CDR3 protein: CASSPVVRSGSGYEQYF
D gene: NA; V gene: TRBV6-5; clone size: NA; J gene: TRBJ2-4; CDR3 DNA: TGTGCCAGCCAGCCCCGGGGGCTTCGGAACATTCAGTACTTC; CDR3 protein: CASQPRGLRNIQYF
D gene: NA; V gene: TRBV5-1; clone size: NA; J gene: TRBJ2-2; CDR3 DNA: TGCGCCAGCAGCTTGATCGGATCCACCGGGGAGCTGTTTTTT; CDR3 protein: CASSLIGSTGELFF
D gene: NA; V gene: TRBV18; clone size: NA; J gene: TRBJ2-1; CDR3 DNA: TGTGCCAGCTCACCGGACATGTTTGAGGGGAATGAGCAGTTCTTC; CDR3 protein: CASSPDMFEGNEQFF
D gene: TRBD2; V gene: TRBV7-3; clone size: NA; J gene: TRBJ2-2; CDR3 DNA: TGTGCCAGCAGCCTTCGACTAGCGGGCGGTGATCTGCACCGGGGAGCTGTTTTT; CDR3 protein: CASSLRLAGGDLHRGAVF
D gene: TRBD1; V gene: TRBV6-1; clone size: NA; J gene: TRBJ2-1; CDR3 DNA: TGTGCCAGCAGTGCCTACAGGGGGTCCCATGAGCAGTTCTTC; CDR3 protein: CASSAYRGSHEQFF
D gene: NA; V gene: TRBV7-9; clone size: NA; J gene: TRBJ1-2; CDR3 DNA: TGTGCCAGCAGCCGCGACAGGTTGGGTGGCTACACCTTC; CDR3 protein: CASSRDRLGGYTF
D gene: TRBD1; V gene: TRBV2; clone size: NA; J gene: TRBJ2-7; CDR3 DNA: TGTGCCAGCAGTCCGTACAGGGGGCCCTACGAGCAGTACTTC; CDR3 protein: CASSPYRGPYEQYF
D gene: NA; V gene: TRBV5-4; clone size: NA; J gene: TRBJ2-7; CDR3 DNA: TGTGCCAGCAGCTTTCGGCTAGCCGAAACCTACGAGCAGTACTTC; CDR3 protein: CASSFRLAETYEQYF
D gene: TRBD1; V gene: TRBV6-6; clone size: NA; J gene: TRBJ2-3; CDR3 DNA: TGTGCCAGCAGTGGACAGGGAGAGGCAGATACGCAGTATTTT; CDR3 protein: CASSGQGEADTQYF
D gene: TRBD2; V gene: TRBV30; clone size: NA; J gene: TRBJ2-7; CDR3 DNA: TGTGCCTGCTCCGGGGGGGGTCCCTACGAGCAGTACTTC; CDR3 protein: CACSGGGPYEQYF
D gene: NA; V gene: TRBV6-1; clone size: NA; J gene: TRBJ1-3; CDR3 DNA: TGTGCCAGCCACAGGCTACCGTCGGAAGGAAACACCATATATTTT; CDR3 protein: CASHRLPSEGNTIYF
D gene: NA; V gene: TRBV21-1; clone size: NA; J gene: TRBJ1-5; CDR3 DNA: TGTGCCAGCACCCCAGAGGGCCAGGGGGATCAGCCCCAGCATTTT; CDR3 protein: CASTPEGQGDQPQHF
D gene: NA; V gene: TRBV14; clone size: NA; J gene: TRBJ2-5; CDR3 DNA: TGTGCCAGCAGCCAACATGGGGGGACCCAAGAGACCCAGTACTTC; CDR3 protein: CASSQHGGTQETQYF
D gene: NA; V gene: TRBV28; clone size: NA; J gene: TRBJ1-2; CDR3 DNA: TGTGCCAGCAGGCAGGAAAACTATGGCTACACCTTC; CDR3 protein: CASRQENYGYTF
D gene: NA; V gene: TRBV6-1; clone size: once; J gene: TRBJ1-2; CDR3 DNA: TGTGCCAGCAGTGATCCGGGGTACTATGGCTACACCTTC; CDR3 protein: CASSDPGYYGYTF
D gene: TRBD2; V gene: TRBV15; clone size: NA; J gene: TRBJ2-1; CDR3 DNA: TGTGCCACCAGCAGCCGGGGACGGGGGACTAGCGGGAGGGCCTTCAATGAGCAGTTCTTC; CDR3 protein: CATSSRGRGTSGRAFNEQFF
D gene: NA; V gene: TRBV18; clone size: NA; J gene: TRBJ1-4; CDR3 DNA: TGCGCCAGCTCACCACCGGACACAAATGAAAAACTGTTTTTT; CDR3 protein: CASSPPDTNEKLFF
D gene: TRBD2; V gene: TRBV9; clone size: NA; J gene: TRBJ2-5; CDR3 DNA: TGTGCCAGCAGCGTTAGCGGGAGGGATCAAGAGACCCAGTACTTC; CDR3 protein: CASSVSGRDQETQYF
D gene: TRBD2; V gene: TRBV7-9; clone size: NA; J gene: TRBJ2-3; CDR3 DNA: TGTGCCAGCACCATCGGGGGGGCAGATACGCAGTATTTT; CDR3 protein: CASTIGGADTQYF
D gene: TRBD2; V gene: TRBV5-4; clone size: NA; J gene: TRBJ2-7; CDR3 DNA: TGTGCCGAGGGGGGGCGGGAGGGCCCCTACGAGCAGTACTTC; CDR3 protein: CAEGGREGPYEQYF
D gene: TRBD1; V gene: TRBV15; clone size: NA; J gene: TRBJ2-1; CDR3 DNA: TGTGCCACACAGGGGGCGGGTGAGCAGTTCTTC; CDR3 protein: CATQGAGEQFF
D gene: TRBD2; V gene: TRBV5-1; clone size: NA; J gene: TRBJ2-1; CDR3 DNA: TGCGCCAGCAGCTTTATAGCGGGAGGGCCTGTTGAGCAGTTCTTC; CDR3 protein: CASSFIAGGPVEQFF
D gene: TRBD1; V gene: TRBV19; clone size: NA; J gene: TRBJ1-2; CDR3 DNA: TGTGCCAGTAGTATTATGAGGGGGACAGCAAGTTACTATGGCTACACCTTC; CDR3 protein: CASSIMRGTASYYGYTF
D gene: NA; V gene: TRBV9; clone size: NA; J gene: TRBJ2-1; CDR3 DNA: TGTGCCAGCAGCGTACAAGGGACTCGACCAGCAGGGAATGAGCAGTTCTTC; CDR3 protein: CASSVQGTRPAGNEQFF
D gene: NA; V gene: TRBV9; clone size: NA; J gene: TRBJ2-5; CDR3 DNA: TGTGCCAGCAGCCCCGCCGGTACCCAAGAGACCCAGTACTTC; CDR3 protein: CASSPAGTQETQYF
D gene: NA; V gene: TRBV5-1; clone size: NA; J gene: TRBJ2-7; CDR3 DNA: TGCGCCAGCAGCTTGGGTGGGCAGGGAGGCGCCTACGAGCAGTACTTC; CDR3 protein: CASSLGGQGGAYEQYF
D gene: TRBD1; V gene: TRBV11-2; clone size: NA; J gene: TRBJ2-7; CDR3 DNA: TGTGCCAGCAGCTTATCGACAGGGCCCTACGAGCAGTACTTC; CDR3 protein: CASSLSTGPYEQYF
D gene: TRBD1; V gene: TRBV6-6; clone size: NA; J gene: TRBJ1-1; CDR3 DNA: TGTGCCAGCAGCCGAAGGGGGCAGGCTTCCAACACTGAAGCTTTCTTT; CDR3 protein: CASSRRGQASNTEAFF
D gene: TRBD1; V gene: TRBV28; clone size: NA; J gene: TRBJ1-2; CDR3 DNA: TGTGCCAGCAGTAAACAGGGGCGTTATGGCTACACCTTC; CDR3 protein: CASSKQGRYGYTF
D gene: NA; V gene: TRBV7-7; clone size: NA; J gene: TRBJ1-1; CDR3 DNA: TGTGCCAGCAGATTTAGGACAGAATGGCCTCCGAACACTGAAGCTTTCTTT; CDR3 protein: CASRFRTEWPPNTEAFF
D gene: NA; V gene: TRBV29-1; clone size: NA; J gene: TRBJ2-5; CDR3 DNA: TGCAGCGTTTCCCTCAGGTTTCGAGAGACCCAGTACTTC; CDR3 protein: CSVSLRFRETQYF
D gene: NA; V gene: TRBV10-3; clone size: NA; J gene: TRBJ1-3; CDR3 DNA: TGTGCCATCAGTTCTACGGGAAGCTCTGGAAACACCATATATTTT; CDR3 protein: CAISSTGSSGNTIYF
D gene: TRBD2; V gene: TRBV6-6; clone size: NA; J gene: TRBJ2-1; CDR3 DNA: TGTGCCAGCACCAACCCCTTAGCGGGAGGGCCACGTGAGCAGTTCTTC; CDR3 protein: CASTNPLAGGPREQFF
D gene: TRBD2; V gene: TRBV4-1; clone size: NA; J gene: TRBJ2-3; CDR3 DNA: TGCGCCAGCAGCCAAGGGTCGGGACTAGCGGCTTTTTTAGCTAGCACAGATACGCAGTATTTT; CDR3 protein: CASSQGSGLAAFLASTDTQYF
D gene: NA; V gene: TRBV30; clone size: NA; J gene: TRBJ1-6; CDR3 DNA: TGTGCCTGGGCCCGGCAGGCCCTCAGGGGTTCACCCCTCCACTTT; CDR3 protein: CAWARQALRGSPLHF
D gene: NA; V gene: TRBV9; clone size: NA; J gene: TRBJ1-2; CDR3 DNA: TGTGCCAGCAGCGGACGGGCCTTTAACTATGGCTACACCTTC; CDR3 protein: CASSGRAFNYGYTF
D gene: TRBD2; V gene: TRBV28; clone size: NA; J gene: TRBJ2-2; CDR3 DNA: TGTGCCAGCAGATCCTGGACTAGCGGGAGCGCCGGGGAGCTGTTTTTT; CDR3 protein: CASRSWTSGSAGELFF
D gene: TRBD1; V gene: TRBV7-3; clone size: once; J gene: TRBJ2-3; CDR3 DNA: TGTGCCAGCAGCCCTCTGCCAGGGGGCACTAGCACAGATACGCAGTATTTT; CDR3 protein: CASSPLPGGTSTDTQYF
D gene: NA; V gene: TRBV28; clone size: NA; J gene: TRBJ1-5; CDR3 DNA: TGTGCCAGCAGGGTCTTAACCGACTTGCCCCAGCATTTT; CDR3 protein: CASRVLTDLPQHF
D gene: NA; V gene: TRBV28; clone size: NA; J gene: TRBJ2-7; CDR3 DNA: TGTGCCAGCAGTAGGACCGTAGTTAGCTACGAGCAGTACTTC; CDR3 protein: CASSRTVVSYEQYF
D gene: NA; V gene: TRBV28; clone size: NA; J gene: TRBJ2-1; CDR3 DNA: TGTGCCAGCAGTTTGTCGCGTGAGCAGTTCTTC; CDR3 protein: CASSLSREQFF
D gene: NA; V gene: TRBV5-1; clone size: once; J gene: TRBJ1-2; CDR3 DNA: TGCGCCAGCAGCGGCTTCATAGAAGAAGGCGAGAACTATGGCTACACCTTC; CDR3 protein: CASSGFIEEGENYGYTF
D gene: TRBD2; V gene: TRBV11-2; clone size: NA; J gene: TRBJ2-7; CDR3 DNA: TGTGCCAGCAGCGCTAGCGGGAGACTCTACGAGCAGTACTTC; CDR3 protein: CASSASGRLYEQYF
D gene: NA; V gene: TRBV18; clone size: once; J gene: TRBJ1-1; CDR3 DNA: TGTGCCAGCACGAGAAACTTACCCGGGGGGAACATGAACACTGAAGCTTTCTTT; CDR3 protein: CASTRNLPGGNMNTEAFF
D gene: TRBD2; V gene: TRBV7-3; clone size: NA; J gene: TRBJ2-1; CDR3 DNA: TGTGCCAGCAGCTTTAGCGGGGGACTTGGCAATGAGCAGTTCTTC; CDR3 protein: CASSFSGGLGNEQFF
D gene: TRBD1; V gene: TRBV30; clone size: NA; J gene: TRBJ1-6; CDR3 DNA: TGTGCCTGTGCGACAGGGTGGGATTCACCCCTCCACTTT; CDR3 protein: CACATGWDSPLHF
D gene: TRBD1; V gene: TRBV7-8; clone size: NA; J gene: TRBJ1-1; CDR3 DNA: TGTGCCAGCAGCCAGGGCAGGCCGACAGGGGGCGTAAACACTGAAGCTTTCTTT; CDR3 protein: CASSQGRPTGGVNTEAFF
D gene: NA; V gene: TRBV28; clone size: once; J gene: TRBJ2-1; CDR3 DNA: TGTGCCAGCAGTTTAAGGGAGGTAGGCAATGAGCAGTTCTTC; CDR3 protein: CASSLREVGNEQFF
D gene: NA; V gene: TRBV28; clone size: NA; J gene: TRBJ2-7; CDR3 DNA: TGTGCCAGCAGCGTAACCGGACGGATACTCTACGAGCAGTACTTC; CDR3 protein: CASSVTGRILYEQYF
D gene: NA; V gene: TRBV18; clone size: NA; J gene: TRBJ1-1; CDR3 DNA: TGTGCCAGCTCAGAAATGTGGGGGAACACTGAAGCTTTCTTT; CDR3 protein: CASSEMWGNTEAFF
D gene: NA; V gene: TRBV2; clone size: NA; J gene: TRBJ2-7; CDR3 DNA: TGTGCCAGCCGGGCAGAGGGCTCCTACGAGCAGTACTTC; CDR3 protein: CASRAEGSYEQYF